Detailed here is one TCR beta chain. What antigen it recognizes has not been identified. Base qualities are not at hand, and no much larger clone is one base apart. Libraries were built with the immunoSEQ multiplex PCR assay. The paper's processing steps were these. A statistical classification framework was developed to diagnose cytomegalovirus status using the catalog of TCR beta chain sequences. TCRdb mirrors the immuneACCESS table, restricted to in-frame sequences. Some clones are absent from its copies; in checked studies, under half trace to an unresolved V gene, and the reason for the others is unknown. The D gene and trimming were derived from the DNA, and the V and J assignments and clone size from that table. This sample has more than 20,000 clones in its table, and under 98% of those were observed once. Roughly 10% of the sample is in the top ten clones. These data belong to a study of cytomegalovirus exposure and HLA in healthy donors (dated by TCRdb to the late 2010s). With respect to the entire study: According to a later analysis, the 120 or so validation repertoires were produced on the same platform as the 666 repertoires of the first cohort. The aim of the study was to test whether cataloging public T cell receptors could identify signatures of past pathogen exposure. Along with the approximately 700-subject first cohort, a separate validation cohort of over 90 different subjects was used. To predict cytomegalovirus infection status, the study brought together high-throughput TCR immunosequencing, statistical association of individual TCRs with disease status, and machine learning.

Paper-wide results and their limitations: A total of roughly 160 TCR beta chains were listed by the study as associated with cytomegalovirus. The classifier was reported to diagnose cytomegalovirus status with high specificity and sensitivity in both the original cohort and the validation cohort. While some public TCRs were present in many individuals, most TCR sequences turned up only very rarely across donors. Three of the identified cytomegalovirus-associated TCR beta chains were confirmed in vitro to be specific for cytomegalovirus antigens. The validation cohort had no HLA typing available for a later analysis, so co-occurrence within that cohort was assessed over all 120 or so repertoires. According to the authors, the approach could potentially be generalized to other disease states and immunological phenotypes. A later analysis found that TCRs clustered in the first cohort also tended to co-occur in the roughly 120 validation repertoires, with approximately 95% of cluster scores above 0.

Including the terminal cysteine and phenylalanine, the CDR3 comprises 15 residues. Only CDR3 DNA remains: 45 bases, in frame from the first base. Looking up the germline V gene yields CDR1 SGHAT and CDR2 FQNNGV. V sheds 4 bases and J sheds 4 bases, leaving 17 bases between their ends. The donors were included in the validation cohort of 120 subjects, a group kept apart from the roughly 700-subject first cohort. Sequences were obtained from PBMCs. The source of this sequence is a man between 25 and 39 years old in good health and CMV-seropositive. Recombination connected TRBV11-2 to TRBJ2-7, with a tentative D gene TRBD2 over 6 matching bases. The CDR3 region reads CASSSPKGLLYEQYF. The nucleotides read TGTGCCAGCAGCTCCCCTAAGGGACTTTTATACGAGCAGTACTTC.